The 27 T cell receptor beta chains listed next were all sequenced from one sample in a study of blood T cell repertoires in COVID-19. Sequenced by immunoSEQ multiplex PCR; TCRdb stores in-frame clones only, minus some. Of 390,000 or so clones listed, 89% are singletons. The sample consisted of peripheral blood. These receptor sequences come from a woman in her 30s with COVID-19, enrolled during active disease.

This clone showed up just a few times. The J gene is TRBJ1-1, the V gene TRBV11-3, with 7 bases fitting TRBD1. The CDR3 length is 14 residues. The V and J ends lost 4 bases and 8 bases, in that order; junction bases with no gene match: 10. Germline CDR1 SGHNT, CDR2 YENEEA. CDR3 residues: CASSWKGTASEAFF. The DNA for the CDR3 is TGTGCCAGCAGCTGGAAGGGGACAGCTTCCGAAGCTTTCTTT.

V gene TRBV9 combines with J gene TRBJ2-7, with TRBD2 matching 8 bases. Germline assignment: CDR1 SGDLS and CDR2 YYNGEE. CDR3 length: 15 amino acids. J gave up 5 bases and V 1 base, and 8 bases lay outside the gene matches. CDR3 DNA: TGTGCCAGCAGCGTATGGGGCGGGGGGATCGACGAGCAGTACTTC. This codes for CASSVWGGGIDEQYF.

The chain combines TRBV4-3 with TRBJ2-6; D may be TRBD1 (5 bases). Trimming took off 5 bases at V and 0 bases at J, with 11 bases between the two ends. CDR1 and CDR2 from the germline V gene are LGHNA and YSLEER. This CDR3 contains 16 residues. The CDR3 bases are TGCGCCAGCAGCACTGGACATCTCTCTGGGGCCAACGTCCTGACTTTC. Its protein is CASSTGHLSGANVLTF.

The V gene is TRBV29-1, the J gene TRBJ1-1; maybe TRBD1 (5 bases). From germline, CDR1 is SQVTM and CDR2 ANQGSEA. The CDR3 runs to 13 residues. The germline V and J ends were trimmed by 4 bases and 0 bases, with 9 bases remaining between them. The DNA for the CDR3 is TGCAGCGTTGTGGGGCAGCTGAACACTGAAGCTTTCTTT. Protein: CSVVGQLNTEAFF.

The chain couples TRBV5-1 to TRBJ2-3; D gene unclear. This CDR3 comprises 13 residues. V was shortened by 3 bases and J by 2 bases, with 7 bases between the two germline ends. Germline V gives CDR1 SGHRS, CDR2 YFSETQ. CDR3 region: CASSSQDTDTQYF. As DNA, the CDR3 is TGCGCCAGCAGCTCCCAGGACACAGATACGCAGTATTTT.

The chain is built from TRBV28 and TRBJ1-2; D remains unclear. V gave up 8 bases and J gave up 6 bases, with 10 bases separating them. Germline CDR1 is MDHEN and CDR2 is SYDVKM. This CDR3 is built from 11 residues. As DNA, the CDR3 is TGTGCCAGCCGGTTCGGGGATGGCTACACCTTC. Encoded protein: CASRFGDGYTF.

J is TRBJ2-2 and V is TRBV6-2 or TRBV6-3, with D perhaps TRBD1 (6 bases). V was pared by 4 bases and J by 4 bases, with 7 bases between. Germline CDR1 MNHEY, CDR2 SVGEGT. CDR3 size: 13 residues. The CDR3 region is CASSSGVTGELFF. CDR3 nucleotides: TGTGCCAGCAGTTCAGGGGTCACCGGGGAGCTGTTTTTT.

The chain employs TRBV13 and TRBJ1-2; D is uncertain. The V gene's germline CDR1 is PRHDT and CDR2 FYEKMQ (reference sequence). With 5 bases removed from V and 8 bases from J, the gap between germline ends came to 18 bases. CDR3 length: 14 amino acids. The CDR3 protein is CASSPSSGFRGYTF. CDR3 sequence (DNA): TGTGCCAGCAGCCCGAGTTCGGGTTTCCGAGGCTACACCTTC.

The chain couples TRBV5-1 to TRBJ2-2; tentatively, D is TRBD2 (7 bases). Germline CDR1 reads SGHRS; CDR2 reads YFSETQ. V was shortened by 2 bases and J by 4 bases, with 15 bases between the two germline ends. The CDR3 consists of 16 residues. The CDR3 DNA follows: TGCGCCAGCAGCTTCACAGGGAGGACTAGCACCGGGGAGCTGTTTTTT. Residues: CASSFTGRTSTGELFF. Full variable domain (missing parts from reference TRBV5-1 and TRBJ2-2): KAGVTQTPRYLIKTRGQQVTLSCSPISGHRSVSWYQQTPGQGLQFLFEYFSETQRNKGNFPGRFSGRQFSNSRSEMNVSTLELGDSALYLCASSFTGRTSTGELFFGEGSRLTVL.

This clone was picked up one time. This chain uses TRBV29-1 with TRBJ2-1, with D perhaps TRBD1 (5 bases). This CDR3 spans 15 amino acids. The germline CDR1 and CDR2 sequences are SQVTM and ANQGSEA. Trimming pared 4 bases from V and 4 bases from J, leaving 17 bases between. In DNA, the CDR3 is TGCAGCGTTGTATGGCAGGGAAGGGGATACAATGAGCAGTTCTTC. Protein product: CSVVWQGRGYNEQFF.

V and J are TRBV7-2 and TRBJ2-5, with D possibly matching TRBD2 (7 bases). The V gene's germline CDR1 is SGHTA and CDR2 FQGNSA. Trimming left V 3 bases short and J 1 base short, with 12 bases between. This CDR3 contains 15 residues. The CDR3 loop reads CASSFRGGVQETQYF. The CDR3 region has the DNA TGTGCCAGCAGCTTCCGAGGGGGGGTCCAAGAGACCCAGTACTTC.

This rearrangement joins TRBV6-5 to TRBJ2-5; 7 bases are a match to TRBD2. This CDR3 has 14 amino acids. V lost 8 bases, J lost 10 bases, and 16 bases stayed unmatched. From germline, CDR1 is MNHEY and CDR2 SVGAGI. The CDR3 DNA reads as TGTGCCAGCGGGAGGGACGTACTTCCTCGGGACCAGTACTTC. Translated: CASGRDVLPRDQYF.

There are a few counts of this clone. The rearrangement links TRBV7-8 to TRBJ2-1; D is possibly TRBD2 (5 bases). Deletions cut 2 bases from V and 3 bases from J, with 8 bases between. CDR3 length: 14 residues. CDR1 and CDR2 from the germline V gene are SGHVS and FQNEAQ. The CDR3 is CASSLSRGYNEQFF. The DNA for the CDR3 is TGTGCCAGCAGCTTAAGTCGGGGCTACAATGAGCAGTTCTTC. Based on the CDR3 plus reference TRBV7-8 and TRBJ2-1, the full variable domain is GAGVSQSPRYKVAKRGQDVALRCDPISGHVSLFWYQQALGQGPEFLTYFQNEAQLDKSGLPSDRFFAERPEGSVSTLKIQRTQQEDSAVYLCASSLSRGYNEQFFGPGTRLTVL.

The rearrangement links TRBV5-1 to TRBJ2-1; D may be TRBD1 (5 bases). Looked up from germline, CDR1 is SGHRS and CDR2 is YFSETQ. Trimming took 3 bases from V and 0 from J, leaving 10 bases between them. The CDR3 has 15 amino acids. The chain's CDR3 is CASSSDSDSYNEQFF. DNA for the CDR3: TGCGCCAGCAGCTCTGACAGCGACTCCTACAATGAGCAGTTCTTC.

In this sample, this clone turned up once. V gene TRBV7-8 combines with J gene TRBJ1-1; TRBD1 is a possible D gene (5 bases). This CDR3 has 16 residues. Germline lookup yields CDR1 SGHVS and CDR2 FQNEAQ. Trimming shortened V by 3 bases and J by 4 bases, and 18 bases separated the two germline ends. The CDR3 bases are TGTGCCAGCAGCTTCTTAGGCGGGGGAATGGCCACTGAAGCTTTCTTT. It translates to CASSFLGGGMATEAFF.

CDR3 nucleotides: TGCGCCAGCAGTAGGGACAGGGCTGACGGTGAAAAACTGTTTTTT. Translated: CASSRDRADGEKLFF. The rearrangement links TRBV10-2 to TRBJ1-4; 9 bases are a match to TRBD1. The CDR3 is made up of 15 amino acids. In germline, CDR1 is WSHSY, CDR2 SAAADI. J was trimmed by 7 bases and V by 5 bases; bases with no gene match: 8.

V and J are TRBV27 and TRBJ1-1; D is possibly TRBD1 (5 bases). This CDR3 is 14 amino acids long. The V end was cut by 3 bases, the J end by 0 bases, with 8 bases between. Looked up from germline, CDR1 is MNHEY and CDR2 is SMNVEV (reference sequence). CDR3 loop: CASSLTAMNTEAFF. CDR3 coding DNA: TGTGCCAGCAGTTTGACAGCCATGAACACTGAAGCTTTCTTT.

The V call is TRBV5-1, the J call TRBJ1-2; no clear D. Germline V gene lookup returns CDR1 SGHRS and CDR2 YFSETQ. This CDR3 comprises 16 residues. V lost 4 bases to trimming and J lost 0 bases, with 16 bases between them. CDR3 loop: CASSQNRLRANYGYTF. CDR3 bases: TGCGCCAGCAGCCAAAACAGACTACGAGCTAACTATGGCTACACCTTC.

V gene TRBV7-6 combines with J gene TRBJ1-2; D is ambiguous. The CDR3 covers 12 residues. Trimming took off 1 base at V and 8 bases at J, with 8 bases between the two ends. Germline V gives CDR1 SGHVS, CDR2 FNYEAQ. The CDR3 protein is CASSLGPGGYTF. For the CDR3, the DNA is TGTGCCAGCAGCTTAGGGCCGGGAGGCTACACCTTC.

This sequence joins TRBV10-2 and TRBJ2-2; possible D gene TRBD1, 5 bases. With 0 bases removed from V and 5 bases from J, the gap between germline ends came to 16 bases. This CDR3 comprises 17 residues. Germline CDR1 and CDR2: WSHSY and SAAADI. CDR3: CASSESIYRRTTGELFF. The CDR3 region has the DNA TGCGCCAGCAGTGAGTCGATCTACAGGCGGACGACCGGGGAGCTGTTTTTT.

The chain couples TRBV5-4 to TRBJ2-6; 7 bases agree with TRBD1. CDR3 size: 17 residues. J gave up 0 bases and V 1 base, and 4 bases lay outside the gene matches. Germline CDR1 is SGHNT and CDR2 is YYREEE (reference sequence). DNA of the CDR3: TGTGCCAGCAGCTTGAACAGGGGCCTCTCTGGGGCCAACGTCCTGACTTTC. It is translated as CASSLNRGLSGANVLTF.

The count of this clone is one. The V gene is TRBV2, the J gene TRBJ2-5; tentatively, D is TRBD2 (5 bases). V shed 7 bases and J shed 5 bases, with 14 bases lying between them. The CDR3 is 13 amino acids. CDR1 and CDR2 from the germline V gene are SNHLY and FYNNEI. CDR3 nucleotides: TGTGCCAGCAATAAGGGCCCGGGGGAGACCCAGTACTTC. As protein: CASNKGPGETQYF.

The chain recombines TRBV27 with TRBJ1-5; TRBD1 matches 8 bases. CDR3 size: 14 residues. Germline V gene data show CDR1 as MNHEY and CDR2 as SMNVEV (reference sequence). V dropped 3 bases and J dropped 5; count of bases not matched to a gene: 3. In DNA form, the CDR3 reads TGTGCCAGCAGTTTGGACAGGGAGCATCAGCCCCAGCATTTT. The encoded protein is CASSLDREHQPQHF.

V and J are TRBV12-2 and TRBJ2-7; the table's D call TRBD1 went unverified against the DNA. TRBV12-2 is designated a pseudogene. This CDR3 has 13 residues. The CDR3 spells CASRLGADYEQYV. The CDR3 region has the DNA TGTGCAAGTCGCTTAGGGGCCGACTACGAGCAGTACGTC.

The chain links TRBV5-4 to TRBJ2-5, with 9 bases aligning to TRBD1. Per the germline V gene, CDR1 is SGHNT and CDR2 is YYREEE (reference sequence). The CDR3 runs 15 residues. Trimming at V came to 2 bases and at J to 7 bases, leaving 9 bases not matched to a gene. CDR3 loop: CASSLGGQGIGTQYF. The DNA for the CDR3 is TGTGCCAGCAGCTTAGGAGGACAGGGGATTGGGACCCAGTACTTC. Combining the CDR3 with reference TRBV5-4 and TRBJ2-5 gives the whole variable domain ETGVTQSPTHLIKTRGQQVTLRCSSQSGHNTVSWYQQALGQGPQFIFQYYREEENGRGNFPPRFSGLQFPNYSSELNVNALELDDSALYLCASSLGGQGIGTQYFGPGTRLLVL.

The chain employs TRBV29-1 and TRBJ1-2, with D unresolved. Trimming cost V 4 bases and J 1 base, with 13 bases left between them. There are 14 residues in the CDR3. Germline V gene sequence: CDR1 SQVTM, CDR2 ANQGSEA. In DNA, the CDR3 is TGCAGCGTTGTAAGTGGCGGAAGTAACTATGGCTACACCTTC. Encoded protein: CSVVSGGSNYGYTF.

The CDR3 DNA reads TGTGCCAGCAGTCCGAAGGAAGGGGCCCCTGGAAAGACTGAAGCTTTCTTT. Its translation is CASSPKEGAPGKTEAFF. The chain recombines TRBV28 with TRBJ1-1; D is perhaps TRBD1 (5 bases). CDR3 size: 17 residues. Trimming cost V 5 bases and J 5 bases, with 24 bases left between them. Germline assignment: CDR1 MDHEN and CDR2 SYDVKM.